Detailed here is one TCR beta chain. What it recognizes is unknown. The data derive from a study of regulatory T cells in long-lasting Graves disease. CDR1 is MNHEY and CDR2 is SMNVEV in the germline V gene (reference sequence). This CDR3 is built from 13 residues. V lost 6 bases to trimming and J lost 11 bases; unmatched junction nucleotides: 10. Documented time point: persistent/refractory GD, antithyroid drugs over 5 years with positive TRAb. With RNA extracted from PBMCs as input, the TCR library was made. General study points: Persistent disease was characterized by preferential usage of TRBV28, TRBJ1-2 and TRBJ2-5.

According to the study, TCR beta libraries were built with iRepertoire HTBI primers and CDR3-region Arm-PCR. TCRdb re-derived calls from the multiplex PCR reads in MiXCR, one entry per CDR3 protein. The sample has about 470,000 distinct CDR3 sequences; roughly 20% are singletons. The chain links TRBV27 to TRBJ1-1; 9 bases match TRBD1. This sample comprised peripheral blood mononuclear cells (PBMCs), obtained when the disease was refractory, from a patient treated with antithyroid drugs. The clonotype was recovered from a female donor with Graves disease. CDR3: CASSLIRDRVAFF. CDR3 sequence (DNA): TGTGCCAGCAGCCTCATCCGGGACAGGGTTGCTTTCTTT.